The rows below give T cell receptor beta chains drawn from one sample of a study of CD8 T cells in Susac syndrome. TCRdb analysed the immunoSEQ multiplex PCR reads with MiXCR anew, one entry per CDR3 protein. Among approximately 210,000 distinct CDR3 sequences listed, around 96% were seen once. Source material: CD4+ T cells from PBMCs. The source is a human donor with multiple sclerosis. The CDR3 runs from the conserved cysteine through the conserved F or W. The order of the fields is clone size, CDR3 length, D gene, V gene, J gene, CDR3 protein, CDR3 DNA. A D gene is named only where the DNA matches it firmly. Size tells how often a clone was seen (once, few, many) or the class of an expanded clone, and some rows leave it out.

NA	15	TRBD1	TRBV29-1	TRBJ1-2	CSVEMGQGANYGYTF	TGCAGCGTTGAAATGGGACAGGGGGCGAACTATGGCTACACCTTC
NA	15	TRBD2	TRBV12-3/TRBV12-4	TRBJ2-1	CASTTGGLGLGEQFF	TGTGCCAGCACCACAGGTGGACTAGGATTAGGTGAGCAGTTCTTC
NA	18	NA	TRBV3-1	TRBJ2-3	CASSQGLTGTQKADTQYF	TGTGCCAGCAGCCAAGGCCTTACCGGGACCCAAAAGGCAGATACGCAGTATTTT
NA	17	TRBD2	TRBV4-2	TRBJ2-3	CASSQAPTSGSADTQYF	TGTGCCAGCAGCCAAGCCCCGACTAGCGGGAGTGCAGATACGCAGTATTTT
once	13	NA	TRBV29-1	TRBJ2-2	CSVGQMNTGELFF	TGCAGCGTTGGACAGATGAACACCGGGGAGCTGTTTTTT
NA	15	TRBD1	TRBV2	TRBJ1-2	CASSEAGGQSYGYTF	TGTGCCAGCAGTGAAGCGGGGGGACAGTCCTATGGCTACACCTTC
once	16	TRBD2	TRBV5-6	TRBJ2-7	CASSTTPGLAGYEQYF	TGTGCCAGCAGCACAACACCAGGACTAGCGGGATACGAGCAGTACTTC
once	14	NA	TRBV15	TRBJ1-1	CATSRDRLNTEAFF	TGTGCCACCAGCAGAGATCGGCTGAACACTGAAGCTTTCTTT
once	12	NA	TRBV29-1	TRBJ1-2	CSVERSGEGYTF	TGCAGCGTTGAAAGGTCAGGGGAAGGCTACACCTTC
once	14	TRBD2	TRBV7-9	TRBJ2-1	CASSPRTSGGQQFF	TGTGCCAGCAGCCCCCGGACTAGCGGGGGCCAGCAGTTCTTC
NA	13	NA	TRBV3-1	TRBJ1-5	CASSQERGQPQHF	TGTGCCAGCAGCCAAGAACGGGGGCAGCCCCAGCATTTT
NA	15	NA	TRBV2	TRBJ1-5	CASSESRRNNQPQHF	TGTGCCAGCAGTGAAAGCCGACGGAACAATCAGCCCCAGCATTTT
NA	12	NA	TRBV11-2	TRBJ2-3	CASSLSEIPQYF	TGTGCCAGCAGCTTATCGGAAATTCCGCAGTATTTT
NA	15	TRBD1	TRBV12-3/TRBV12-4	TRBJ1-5	CASSETGLGHQPQHF	TGTGCCAGCAGCGAGACAGGGTTGGGCCATCAGCCCCAGCATTTT
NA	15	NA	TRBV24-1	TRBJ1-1	CATSVLRRLNTEAFF	TGTGCCACCAGCGTCTTGAGGAGACTGAACACTGAAGCTTTCTTT
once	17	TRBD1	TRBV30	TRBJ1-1	CAWSVRGTGALRAEAFF	TGTGCCTGGAGTGTACGGGGGACAGGGGCACTAAGGGCTGAAGCTTTCTTT
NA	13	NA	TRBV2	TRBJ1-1	CASSGEGGRWAFF	TGTGCCAGCAGTGGAGAGGGGGGGCGGTGGGCTTTCTTT
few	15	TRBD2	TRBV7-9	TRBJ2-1	CASSFTSGAYNEQFF	TGTGCCAGCAGCTTTACTAGCGGGGCGTACAATGAGCAGTTCTTC
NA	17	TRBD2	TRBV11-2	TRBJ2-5	CASSPLGSGPYQETQYF	TGTGCCAGCAGCCCCCTGGGTAGCGGGCCGTACCAAGAGACCCAGTACTTC
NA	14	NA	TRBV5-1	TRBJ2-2	CASSLVQGSGELFF	TGCGCCAGCAGCTTGGTGCAGGGCTCCGGGGAGCTGTTTTTT
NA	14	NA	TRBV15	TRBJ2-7	CATSRDTGFYEQYF	TGTGCCACCAGCAGAGATACAGGGTTTTACGAGCAGTACTTC
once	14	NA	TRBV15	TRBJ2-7	CATSPTQKNYEQYF	TGTGCCACCAGCCCAACACAGAAGAACTACGAGCAGTACTTC
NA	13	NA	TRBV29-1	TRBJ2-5	CSVRPTPQETQYF	TGCAGCGTTCGGCCGACACCCCAAGAGACCCAGTACTTC
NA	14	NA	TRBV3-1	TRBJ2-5	CASSQGGGWQTQYF	TGTGCCAGCAGCCAAGGGGGAGGCTGGCAGACCCAGTACTTC
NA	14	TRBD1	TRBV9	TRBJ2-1	CASSVRGQGNEQFF	TGTGCCAGCAGCGTAAGGGGGCAGGGCAATGAGCAGTTCTTC
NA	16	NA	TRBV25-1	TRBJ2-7	CASSESGAGVTYEQYF	TGTGCCAGCAGTGAATCTGGGGCAGGGGTAACCTACGAGCAGTACTTC
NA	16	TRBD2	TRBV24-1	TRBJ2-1	CATSDGSGRRREEQFF	TGTGCCACCAGTGATGGGAGCGGGAGACGTCGGGAAGAGCAGTTCTTC
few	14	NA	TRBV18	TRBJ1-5	CASSPLGGNQPQHF	TGTGCCAGCTCACCCCTGGGGGGAAATCAGCCCCAGCATTTT